This T cell receptor beta chain was retrieved from a study of blood T cells in healthy people across ages. This clonotype was seen only a few times. A second PCR of 7 to 11 cycles used a sample-barcoded 5' primer and a J-beta primer mix. TCRdb re-derived calls from the 5' RACE reads in MiXCR, one entry per CDR3 protein. Among hundreds of thousands of distinct CDR3 sequences listed, nearly 60% were seen once. V lost 3 bases to trimming and J lost 0 bases, with 9 bases between them. This CDR3 spans 16 amino acids. In germline, CDR1 is MNHNS, CDR2 SASEGT. This clonotype was obtained from a man younger than 40 in good health. What was sequenced was blood. The chain links TRBV6-1 to TRBJ1-6, with D unresolved. The CDR3 DNA reads TGTGCCAGCAGTGACGACATGAGCTCCTATAATTCACCCCTCCACTTT. This codes for CASSDDMSSYNSPLHF.